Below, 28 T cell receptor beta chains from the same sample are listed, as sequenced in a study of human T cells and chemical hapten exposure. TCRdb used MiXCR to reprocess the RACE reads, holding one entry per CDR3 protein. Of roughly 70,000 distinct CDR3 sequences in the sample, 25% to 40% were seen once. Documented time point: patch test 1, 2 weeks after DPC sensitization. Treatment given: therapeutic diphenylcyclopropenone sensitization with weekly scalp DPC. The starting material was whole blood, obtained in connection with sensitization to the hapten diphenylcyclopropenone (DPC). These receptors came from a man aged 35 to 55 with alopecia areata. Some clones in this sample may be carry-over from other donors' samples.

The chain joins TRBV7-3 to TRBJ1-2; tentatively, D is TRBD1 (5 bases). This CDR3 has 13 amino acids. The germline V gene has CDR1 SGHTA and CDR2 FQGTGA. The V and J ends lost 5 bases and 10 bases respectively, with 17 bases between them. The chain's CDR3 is CASSRDRSEHYTF. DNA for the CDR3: TGTGCCAGCAGCCGTGACAGAAGTGAGCACTACACCTTC.

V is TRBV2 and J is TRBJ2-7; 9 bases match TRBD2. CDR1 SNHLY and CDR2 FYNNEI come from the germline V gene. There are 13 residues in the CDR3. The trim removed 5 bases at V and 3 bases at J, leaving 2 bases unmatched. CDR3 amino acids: CASSRTSDYEQYF. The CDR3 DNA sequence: TGTGCCAGCAGTCGGACTAGCGACTACGAGCAGTACTTC.

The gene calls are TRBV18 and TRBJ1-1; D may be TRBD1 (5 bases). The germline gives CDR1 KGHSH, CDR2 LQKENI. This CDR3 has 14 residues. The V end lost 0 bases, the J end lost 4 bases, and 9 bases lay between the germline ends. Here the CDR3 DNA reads TGTGCCAGCTCACCACCGGGGGTCGGCACTGAAGCTTTCTTT. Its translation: CASSPPGVGTEAFF.

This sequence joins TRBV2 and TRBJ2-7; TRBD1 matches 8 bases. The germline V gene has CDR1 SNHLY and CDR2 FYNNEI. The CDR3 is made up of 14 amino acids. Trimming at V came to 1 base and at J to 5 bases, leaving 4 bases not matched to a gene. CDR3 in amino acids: CASSEDRQGHEQYF. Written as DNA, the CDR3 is TGTGCCAGCAGTGAAGACCGACAGGGGCACGAGCAGTACTTC.

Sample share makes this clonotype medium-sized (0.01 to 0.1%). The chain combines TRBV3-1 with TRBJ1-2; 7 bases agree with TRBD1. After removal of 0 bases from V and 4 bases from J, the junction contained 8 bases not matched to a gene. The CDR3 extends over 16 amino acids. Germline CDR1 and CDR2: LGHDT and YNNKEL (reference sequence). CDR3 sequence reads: CASSQEGGRFAYGYTF. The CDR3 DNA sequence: TGTGCCAGCAGCCAAGAAGGGGGCAGGTTCGCCTATGGCTACACCTTC.

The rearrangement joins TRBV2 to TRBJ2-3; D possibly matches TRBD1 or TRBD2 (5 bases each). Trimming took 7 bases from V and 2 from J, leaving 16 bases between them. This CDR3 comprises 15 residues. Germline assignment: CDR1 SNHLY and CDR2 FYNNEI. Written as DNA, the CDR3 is TGTGCCAGCAAGAGGCGTGAGGGGTCCACAGATACGCAGTATTTT. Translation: CASKRREGSTDTQYF.

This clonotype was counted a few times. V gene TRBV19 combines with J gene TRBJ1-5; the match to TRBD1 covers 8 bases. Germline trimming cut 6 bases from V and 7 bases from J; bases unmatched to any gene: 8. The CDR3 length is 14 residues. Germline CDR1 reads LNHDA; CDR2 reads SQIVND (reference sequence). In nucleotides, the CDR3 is TGTGCCAGTAGGCTCCAGGGGGCCGGACAGCCCCAGCATTTT. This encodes CASRLQGAGQPQHF.

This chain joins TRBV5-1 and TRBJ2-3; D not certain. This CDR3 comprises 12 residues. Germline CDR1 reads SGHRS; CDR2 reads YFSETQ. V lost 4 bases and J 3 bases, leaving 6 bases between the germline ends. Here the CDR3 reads CASSPPTDTQYF. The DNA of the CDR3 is TGCGCCAGCAGCCCACCTACAGATACGCAGTATTTT.

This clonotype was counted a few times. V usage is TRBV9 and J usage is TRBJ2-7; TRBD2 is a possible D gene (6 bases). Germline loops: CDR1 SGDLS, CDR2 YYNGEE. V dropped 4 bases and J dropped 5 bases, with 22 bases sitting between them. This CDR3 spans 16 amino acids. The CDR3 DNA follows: TGTGCCAGCAGCCCAACGACCGGGGGTCCCCCCCACGAGCAGTACTTC. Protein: CASSPTTGGPPHEQYF.

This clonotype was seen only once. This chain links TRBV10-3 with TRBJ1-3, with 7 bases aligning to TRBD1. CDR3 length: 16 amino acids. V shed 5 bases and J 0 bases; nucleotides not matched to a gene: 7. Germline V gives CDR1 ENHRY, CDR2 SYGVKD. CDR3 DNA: TGTGCCATCAGTCATAGACAGGGCCTCTCTGGAAACACCATATATTTT. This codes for CAISHRQGLSGNTIYF.

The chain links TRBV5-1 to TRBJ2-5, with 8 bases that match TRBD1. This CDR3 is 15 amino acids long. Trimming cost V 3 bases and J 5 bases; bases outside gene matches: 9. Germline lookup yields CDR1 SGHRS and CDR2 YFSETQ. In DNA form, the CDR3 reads TGCGCCAGCAGCTCGCGGACAGGGCGGTCGGAGACCCAGTACTTC. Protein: CASSSRTGRSETQYF.

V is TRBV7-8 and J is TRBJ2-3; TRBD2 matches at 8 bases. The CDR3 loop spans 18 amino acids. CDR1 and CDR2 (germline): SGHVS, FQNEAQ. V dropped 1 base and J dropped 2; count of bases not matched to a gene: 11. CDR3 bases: TGTGCCAGCAGCTTAGGACGGAGCGGGAGATCCCCCACAGATACGCAGTATTTT. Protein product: CASSLGRSGRSPTDTQYF.

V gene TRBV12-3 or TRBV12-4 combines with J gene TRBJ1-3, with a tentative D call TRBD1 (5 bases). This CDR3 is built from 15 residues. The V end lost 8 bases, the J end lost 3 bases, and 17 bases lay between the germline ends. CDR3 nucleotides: TGTGCCAGCGCGAAGGCGGGGGGTAATGGAAACACCATATATTTT. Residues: CASAKAGGNGNTIYF.

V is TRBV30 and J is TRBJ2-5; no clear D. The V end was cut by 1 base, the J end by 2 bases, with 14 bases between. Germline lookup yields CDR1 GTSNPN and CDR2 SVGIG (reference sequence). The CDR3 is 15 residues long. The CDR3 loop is CAWSALGSAQETQYF. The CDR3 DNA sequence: TGTGCCTGGAGTGCTCTGGGCAGCGCGCAAGAGACCCAGTACTTC.

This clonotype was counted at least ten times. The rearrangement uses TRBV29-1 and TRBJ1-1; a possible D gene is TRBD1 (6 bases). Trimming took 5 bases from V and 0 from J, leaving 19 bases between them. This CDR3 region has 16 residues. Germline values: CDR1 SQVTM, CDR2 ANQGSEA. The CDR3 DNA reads TGCAGCGTTTCAAAGGCCTCACAGGGAGTGAACACTGAAGCTTTCTTT. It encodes CSVSKASQGVNTEAFF.

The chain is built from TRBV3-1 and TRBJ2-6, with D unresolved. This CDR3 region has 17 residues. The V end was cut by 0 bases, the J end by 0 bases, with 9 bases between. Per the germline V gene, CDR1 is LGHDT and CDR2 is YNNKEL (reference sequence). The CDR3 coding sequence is TGTGCCAGCAGCCAAGAGGGAAGTCTCTCTGGGGCCAACGTCCTGACTTTC. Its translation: CASSQEGSLSGANVLTF. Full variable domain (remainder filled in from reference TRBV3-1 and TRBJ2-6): DTAVSQTPKYLVTQMGNDKSIKCEQNLGHDTMYWYKQDSKKFLKIMFSYNNKELIINETVPNRFSPKSPDKAHLNLHINSLELGDSAVYFCASSQEGSLSGANVLTFGAGSRLTVL.

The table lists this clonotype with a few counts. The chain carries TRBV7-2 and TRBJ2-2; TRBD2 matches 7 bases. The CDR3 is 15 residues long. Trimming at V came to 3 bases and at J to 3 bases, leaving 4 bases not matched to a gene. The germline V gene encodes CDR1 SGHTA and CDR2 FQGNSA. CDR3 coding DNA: TGTGCCAGCAGCTTCCTAGCGGATTACACCGGGGAGCTGTTTTTT. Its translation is CASSFLADYTGELFF.

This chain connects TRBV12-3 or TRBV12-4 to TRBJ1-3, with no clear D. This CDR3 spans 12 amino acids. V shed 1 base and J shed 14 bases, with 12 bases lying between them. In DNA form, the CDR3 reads TGTGCCAGCAGTTTAGAAGAAAGGCCTCTATATTTT. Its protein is CASSLEERPLYF.

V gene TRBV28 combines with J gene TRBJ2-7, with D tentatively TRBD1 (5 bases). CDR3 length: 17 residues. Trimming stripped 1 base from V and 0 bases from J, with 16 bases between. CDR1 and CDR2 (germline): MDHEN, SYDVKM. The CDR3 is CASSLFLQTTASYEQYF. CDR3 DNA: TGTGCCAGCAGTTTATTCCTCCAGACGACAGCCTCCTACGAGCAGTACTTC.

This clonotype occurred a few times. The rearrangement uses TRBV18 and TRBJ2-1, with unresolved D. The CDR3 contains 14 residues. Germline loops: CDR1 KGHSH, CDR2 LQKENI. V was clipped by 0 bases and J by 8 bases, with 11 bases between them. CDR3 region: CASSPPDIYHEQFF. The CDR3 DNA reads TGTGCCAGCTCACCACCCGACATATACCATGAGCAGTTCTTC.

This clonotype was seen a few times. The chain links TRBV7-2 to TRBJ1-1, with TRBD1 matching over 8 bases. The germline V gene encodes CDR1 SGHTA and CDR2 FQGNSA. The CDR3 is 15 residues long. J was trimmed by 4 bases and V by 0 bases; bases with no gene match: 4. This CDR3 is CASSLAGTGPTEAFF. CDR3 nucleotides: TGTGCCAGCAGCTTAGCAGGGACAGGCCCCACTGAAGCTTTCTTT.

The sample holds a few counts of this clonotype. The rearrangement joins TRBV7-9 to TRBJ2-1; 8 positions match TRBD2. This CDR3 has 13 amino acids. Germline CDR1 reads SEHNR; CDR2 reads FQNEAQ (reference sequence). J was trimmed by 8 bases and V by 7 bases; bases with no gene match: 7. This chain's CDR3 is CASTSGTRDEQFF. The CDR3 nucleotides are TGTGCCAGCACCTCGGGGACTAGGGATGAGCAGTTCTTC.

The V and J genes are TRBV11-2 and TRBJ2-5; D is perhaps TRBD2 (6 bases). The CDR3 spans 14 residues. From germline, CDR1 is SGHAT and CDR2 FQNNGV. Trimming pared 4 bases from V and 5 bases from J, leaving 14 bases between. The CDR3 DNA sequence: TGTGCCAGCAGCTATGTCTCGAGCGGGGAGACCCAGTACTTC. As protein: CASSYVSSGETQYF.

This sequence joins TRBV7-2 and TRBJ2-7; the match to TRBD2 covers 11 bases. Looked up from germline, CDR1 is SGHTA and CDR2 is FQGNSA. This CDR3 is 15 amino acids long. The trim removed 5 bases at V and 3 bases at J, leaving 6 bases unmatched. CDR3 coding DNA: TGTGCCAGCAGCCGCTCCGGGACTAGCGGCTACGAGCAGTACTTC. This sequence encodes CASSRSGTSGYEQYF.

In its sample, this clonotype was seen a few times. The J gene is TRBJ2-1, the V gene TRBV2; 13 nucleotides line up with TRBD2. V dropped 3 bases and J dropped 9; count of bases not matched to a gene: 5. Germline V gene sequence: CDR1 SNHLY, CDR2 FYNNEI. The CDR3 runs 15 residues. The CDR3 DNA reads TGTGCCAGCAGTGAGACTAGCGGGAGGTGGGGTGAGCAGTTCTTC. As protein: CASSETSGRWGEQFF.

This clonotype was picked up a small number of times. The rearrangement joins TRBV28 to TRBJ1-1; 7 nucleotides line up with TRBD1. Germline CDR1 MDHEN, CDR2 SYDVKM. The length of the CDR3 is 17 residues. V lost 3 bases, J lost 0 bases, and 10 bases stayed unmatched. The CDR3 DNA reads TGTGCCAGCAGTTTTCCCCCCGGGACAGCCATGAACACTGAAGCTTTCTTT. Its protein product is CASSFPPGTAMNTEAFF.

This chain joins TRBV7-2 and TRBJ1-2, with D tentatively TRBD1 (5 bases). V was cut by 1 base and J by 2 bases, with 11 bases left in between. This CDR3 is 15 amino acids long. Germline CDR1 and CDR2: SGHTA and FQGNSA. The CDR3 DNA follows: TGTGCCAGCAGCTTAGAATGGCAGGGAAACTATGGCTACACCTTC. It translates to CASSLEWQGNYGYTF.

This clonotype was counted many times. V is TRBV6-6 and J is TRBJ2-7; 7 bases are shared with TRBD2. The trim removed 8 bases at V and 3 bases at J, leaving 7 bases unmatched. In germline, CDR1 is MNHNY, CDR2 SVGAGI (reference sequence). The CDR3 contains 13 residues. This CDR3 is CASSEGLDYEQYF. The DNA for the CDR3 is TGTGCCAGCTCCGAAGGACTAGACTACGAGCAGTACTTC.